Here is one T cell receptor (beta chain) with its context. This specimen includes other DNA sequences encoding the same CDR3. The CDR3 has 16 amino acids. V was clipped by 0 bases and J by 0 bases, with 10 bases between them. Germline V gene data show CDR1 as SGHRS and CDR2 as YFSETQ. The data originate from a study of OX40 agonist ivuxolimab in advanced cancers. Sequencing used immunoSEQ multiplex PCR; TCRdb keeps in-frame clones, though not all of them. The sample gives 15,000 to 20,000 clones, roughly 73% of which show up once; about 27% is in the top ten. The TCR sequence derives from an adult with an advanced solid tumor such as melanoma, head and neck, liver or kidney cancer. This specimen consisted of CD4+ or CD8+ T cells sorted from blood, obtained in a trial of the OX40 agonist ivuxolimab. This chain connects TRBV5-1 to TRBJ2-1; tentatively, D is TRBD2 (5 bases). The CDR3: CASSLGGLSSYNEQFF. In DNA, the CDR3 is TGCGCCAGCAGCTTGGGAGGGCTAAGCTCCTACAATGAGCAGTTCTTC.